This TCR beta chain was captured in a study of cytomegalovirus exposure and HLA in healthy donors. About the research overall: The early release's HLA-typed donors yielded approximately 82 million unique TCRs.

The V gene lost 5 bases and the J gene lost 9 bases, with 17 bases spanning the gap. Germline V gives CDR1 SEHNR, CDR2 FQNEAQ (reference sequence). The CDR3 length is 14 residues. The PCR made use of 60 Vbeta and 13 Jbeta primers. Assay: immunoSEQ multiplex PCR; the TCRdb copy retains only in-frame clones and omits some. The table includes about 130,000 clones, roughly four fifths detected once. Healthy individuals who donated bone marrow served as the donors. As for this clone: Antigen: not known.

Study results and limitations: Most CMV-associated TCR beta chains appeared HLA-restricted in a later analysis. Several of the most significant clusters were apparently associated with common viral pathogens in a later analysis.

Input material: PBMCs. The chain recombines TRBV7-9 with TRBJ2-1; D not resolved. This TCR was sampled from a girl aged 2-10 years in good health and CMV-seronegative. Here the CDR3 DNA reads TGTGCCAGCAGCCCGAATACATCGACGGGTGAGCAGTTCTTC. This sequence encodes CASSPNTSTGEQFF.